What follows is one T cell receptor beta chain and its context. This sample was included in a study of blood T cell repertoires in COVID-19. Study information: Acute and convalescent COVID-19 samples came from the United States, Italy and Spain. Sources were T cells, B-cell-depleted T cells, or PBMCs; the material itself was cDNA or gDNA.

CDR1 is GTSNPN and CDR2 is SVGIG in the germline V gene (reference sequence). CDR3 length equals 13 residues. The V gene end was trimmed by 4 bases and the J gene end by 7 bases; junction bases not matched to a gene: 6. Under the authors' procedure: Counts of nucleated cells, estimated from reference gene primer amplification, were obtained. Profiling relied on immunoSEQ multiplex PCR, and the TCRdb table lists in-frame clones only, not all of them. V and J calls and clone size come straight from that table; D and trimming were deduced from the DNA. The sample has around 27,000 clones, about 90% seen once; the top ten hold roughly a quarter.

The sequencing sample was made of peripheral blood. The receptor was derived from a human donor in a cohort sampled during active COVID-19. V and J are TRBV30 and TRBJ1-3; 8 bases are shared with TRBD1. The DNA for the CDR3 is TGTGCCTGGACAGGGGGCGTAGGGAACACCATATATTTT. Encoded protein: CAWTGGVGNTIYF.